This T cell receptor (beta chain) was identified in a study of blood T cells in healthy people across ages. Points on this clonotype: The antigen remains unidentified.

Each individual donor underwent a draw of approximately 10 milliliters of peripheral blood. Germline CDR1 is LGHNA and CDR2 is YNFKEQ. The CDR3 has 16 amino acids. The V end lost 1 base, the J end lost 6 bases, and 16 bases lay between the germline ends. A second PCR, run for roughly 7 to 12 cycles, used a sample-barcoded 5' primer plus a J-beta primer mix. Every cDNA molecule carried a tag from a template-switch adaptor bearing 12 random nucleotides. TCRdb re-called the 5' RACE reads with MiXCR, one entry per CDR3 protein. The sample consists of fewer than 900,000 distinct CDR3 sequences, roughly 45% of them appearing once. Broader study findings: Lack of knowledge of donor CMV status possibly confounded expanded clonotype changes. Older age coincided with a roughly linear decline in TCR beta diversity per million T cells.

Sequenced input: blood. The gene calls are TRBV4-2 and TRBJ2-1; D may correspond to TRBD1 or TRBD2 (7 bases each). This sequence was found in a woman aged 55-75 years in good health. The CDR3 loop reads CASSQAVGRGGNEQFF. The CDR3 bases are TGTGCCAGCAGCCAAGCGGTGGGCAGGGGGGGCAATGAGCAGTTCTTC.